This TCR beta chain is from a study of T cells expressing NK-cell markers. Study-level findings and limits: The study left the HCMV specificity of expanded NKG2C+ T cell clones unresolved.

The CDR3 is made up of 11 amino acids. Per the germline V gene, CDR1 is DFQATT and CDR2 is SNEGSKA (reference sequence). TCRdb re-called the 5' RACE reads; one entry per CDR3 protein, DNA not given. With some 600,000 distinct CDR3 sequences in the sample, the ten largest clones hold approximately 4%. With regard to this clonotype: Its target is unknown.

Sequenced: blood T cells: a sorted CD56 or NKG2C T cell subset, CD4+ or CD8+ T cells, or bulk PBMC T cells (not recorded which). The sequence came from a man between 18 and 29 years old in good health. The V gene is TRBV20-1, the J gene TRBJ2-3. The CDR3 reads CSARVAETQYF.